This section outlines one TCR beta chain sequence together with its context. The record originates from a study of control samples from healthy donors and cancer patients. The CDR3 loop spans 15 amino acids. The V gene end was trimmed by 7 bases and the J gene end by 6 bases; junction bases not matched to a gene: 10. Per germline, CDR1 SGHRS and CDR2 YFSETQ. Repertoires were generated with immunoSEQ multiplex PCR, while TCRdb's copy carries only in-frame clones and drops some. This sample has 120,000 or so clones, with 80% to 90% found just once. Sequencing input: blood. The receptor's source is a man between 60 and 75 years old in good health. The chain couples TRBV5-1 to TRBJ1-4; 9 bases agree with TRBD1. CDR3 sequence reads: CASRPGGTGYEKLFF. In nucleotides, the CDR3 is TGCGCCAGCCGCCCCGGTGGGACAGGGTATGAAAAACTGTTTTTT.